One T cell receptor beta chain is described in this entry. This specimen belongs to a study of T cells in localized non-small cell lung cancer. TCRdb's table, derived via immunoSEQ multiplex PCR, lists solely in-frame clones and lacks some. The profile shows around 30,000 clones, more than 75% of them singletons. The receptor was isolated from a male donor older than 55 with stage II squamous cell lung carcinoma. Specimen: peripheral blood, collected before any cancer treatment.

CDR3 in amino acids: CASSLTGDAGVSYNEQFF. For the CDR3, the DNA is TGTGCCAGCAGCTTGACAGGGGATGCAGGGGTCTCCTACAATGAGCAGTTCTTC. V and J are TRBV5-6 and TRBJ2-1; 7 positions match TRBD1. The ends lost 1 base at V and 0 bases at J; junction bases unmatched: 10. The CDR3 runs 18 residues. CDR1 and CDR2 (germline): SGHDT, YYEEEE.